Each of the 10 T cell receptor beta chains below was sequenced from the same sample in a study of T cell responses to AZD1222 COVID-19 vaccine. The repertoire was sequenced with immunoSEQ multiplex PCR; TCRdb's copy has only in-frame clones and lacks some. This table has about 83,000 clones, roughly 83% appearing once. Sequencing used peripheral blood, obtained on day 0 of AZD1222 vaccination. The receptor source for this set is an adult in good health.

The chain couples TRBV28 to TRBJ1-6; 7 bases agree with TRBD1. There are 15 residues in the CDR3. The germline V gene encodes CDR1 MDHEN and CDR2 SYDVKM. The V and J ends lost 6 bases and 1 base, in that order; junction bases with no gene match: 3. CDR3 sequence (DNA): TGTGCCAGCAGGTCAGGGGGGTCCTATAATTCACCCCTCCACTTT. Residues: CASRSGGSYNSPLHF.

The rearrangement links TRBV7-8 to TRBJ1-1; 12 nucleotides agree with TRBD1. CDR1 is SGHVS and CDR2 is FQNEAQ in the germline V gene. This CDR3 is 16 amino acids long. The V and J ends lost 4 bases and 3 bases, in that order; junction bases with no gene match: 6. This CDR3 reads CASSYRDRGLDTEAFF. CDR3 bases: TGTGCCAGCAGCTACAGGGACAGGGGGCTTGACACTGAAGCTTTCTTT.

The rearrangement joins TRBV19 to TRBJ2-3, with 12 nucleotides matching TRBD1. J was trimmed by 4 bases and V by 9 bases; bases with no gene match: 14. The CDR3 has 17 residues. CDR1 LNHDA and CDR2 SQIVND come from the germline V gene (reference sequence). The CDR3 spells CASRDRGLSGTADTQYF. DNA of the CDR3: TGTGCCAGCCGGGACAGGGGGCTTTCGGGCACCGCAGATACGCAGTATTTT.

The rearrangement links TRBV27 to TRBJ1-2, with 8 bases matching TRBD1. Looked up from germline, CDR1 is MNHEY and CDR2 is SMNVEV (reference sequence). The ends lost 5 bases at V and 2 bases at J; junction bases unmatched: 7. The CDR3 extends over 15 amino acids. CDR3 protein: CASSPGQARNYGYTF. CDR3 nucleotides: TGTGCCAGCAGTCCGGGACAGGCGCGAAACTATGGCTACACCTTC.

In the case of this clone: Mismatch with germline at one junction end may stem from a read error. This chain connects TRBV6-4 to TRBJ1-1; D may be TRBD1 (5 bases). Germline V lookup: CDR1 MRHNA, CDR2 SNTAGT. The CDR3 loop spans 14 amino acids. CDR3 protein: CASNDPQVSPEAFF. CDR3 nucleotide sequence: TGTGCCAGCAATGACCCACAGGTGTCTCCTGAAGCTTTCTTT.

Written as DNA, the CDR3 is TGTGCCACCAGTGATCCAACTAGCGGCTCAAGGCCCACCCAGTACTTC. Protein product: CATSDPTSGSRPTQYF. The chain uses TRBV24-1 and TRBJ2-5; 8 bases line up with TRBD2. With 3 bases clipped from V and 8 bases from J, the junction kept 13 bases outside the gene matches. The V gene's germline CDR1 is KGHDR and CDR2 SFDVKD. The CDR3 is 16 residues long.

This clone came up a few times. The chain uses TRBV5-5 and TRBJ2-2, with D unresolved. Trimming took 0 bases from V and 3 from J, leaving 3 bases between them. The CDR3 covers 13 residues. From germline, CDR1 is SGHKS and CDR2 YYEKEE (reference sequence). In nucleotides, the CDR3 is TGTGCCAGCAGCTTGGGGGACACCGGGGAGCTGTTTTTT. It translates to CASSLGDTGELFF. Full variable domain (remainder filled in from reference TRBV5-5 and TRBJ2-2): DAGVTQSPTHLIKTRGQQVTLRCSPISGHKSVSWYQQVLGQGPQFIFQYYEKEERGRGNFPDRFSARQFPNYSSELNVNALLLGDSALYLCASSLGDTGELFFGEGSRLTVL.

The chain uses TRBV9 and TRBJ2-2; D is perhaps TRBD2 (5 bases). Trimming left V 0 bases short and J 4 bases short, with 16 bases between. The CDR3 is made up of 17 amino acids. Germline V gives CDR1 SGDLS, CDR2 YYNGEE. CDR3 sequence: CASSVGRVGVATGELFF. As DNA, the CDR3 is TGTGCCAGCAGCGTAGGACGAGTGGGAGTCGCCACCGGGGAGCTGTTTTTT.

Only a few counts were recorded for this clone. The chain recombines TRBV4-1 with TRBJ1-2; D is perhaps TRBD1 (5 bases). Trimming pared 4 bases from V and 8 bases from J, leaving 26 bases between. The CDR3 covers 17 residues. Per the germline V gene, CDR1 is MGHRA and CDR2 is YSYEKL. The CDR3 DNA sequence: TGCGCCAGCAGCCCAACCCTATTCAGGAAAGGGGATCACGGCTACACCTTC. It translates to CASSPTLFRKGDHGYTF.

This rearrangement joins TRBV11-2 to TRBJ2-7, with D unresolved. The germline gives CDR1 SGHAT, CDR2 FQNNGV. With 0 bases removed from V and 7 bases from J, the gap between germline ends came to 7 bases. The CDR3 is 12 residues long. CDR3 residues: CASSLDPREQYF. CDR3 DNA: TGTGCCAGCAGCTTAGATCCAAGGGAGCAGTACTTC.